Included here is one T cell receptor (beta chain) sequence, with context. Which antigen it targets is not known. Within one base of it there is no much larger clone, and no base qualities were kept. One collaborating source in Seattle enrolled patients while the patients were actively infected and followed the patients over time throughout the course of disease. Whole blood was collected in K2EDTA tubes by collaborating institutions according to the institutions' own protocols. For TCRbeta analysis, collaborator samples were shipped as frozen whole blood, as isolated PBMCs, or as DNA extracted from either sample type. This record belongs to a study of blood T cell repertoires in COVID-19 (TCRdb year 2020). As for the study more broadly: Samples from collaborators originated in the United States, Italy and Spain and spanned both the acute and convalescent phases of COVID-19. The prospective study material was composed of cDNA or gDNA derived from T cells, B-cell-depleted T cells, or PBMCs. Subjects who had been exposed to COVID-19, were actively infected with it, or had recovered from it provided the deeply sampled blood TCRbeta repertoires that made up the dataset. The repertoires were released in a freely available public database intended as a resource for research on the immune response to SARS-CoV-2. Samples were obtained from the ongoing ImmuneRACE study (first 160 participants) and from over 1,000 subjects provided by 6 global collaborators. Nearly every sample came with metadata listing a de-identified subject ID, COVID-19 status, age in years and sex. Where HLA class I and class II types were available, the types were taken from metadata supplied by the sample provider, not from assay-based typing.

At the junction V is shortened by 3 bases and J by 10 bases; bases outside the gene matches: 6. The CDR3 covers 13 residues, taking in both the cysteine and the phenylalanine. Left in the record is the CDR3 DNA by itself, 39 bases read in frame from the first base. Summary of the overall study and its limitations: Clinical and demographic metadata were provided uncurated, with the amount varying by source and participant.

The immunoSEQ Assay, a bias-controlled multiplex PCR, was used to amplify TCRbeta CDR3 regions from genomic DNA. Per the source publication's procedure: The number of nucleated cells in each sample was estimated by amplification of reference gene primers within the assay. Sequence reads were collapsed and filtered to measure the absolute abundance of every unique TCRbeta CDR3 rearrangement. For each sample, productive Simpson clonality was calculated by taking the square root of Simpson's diversity index across productive rearrangements. TCRdb limited this immuneACCESS table to in-frame rearrangements with V and J called. A share of clones is missing; checked studies link under half to unresolved V genes, and the rest is unexplained. V, J and clone size are those of that table, while D and trimming were read from the DNA. The sample yields under 200,000 clones; more than 75% were counted once. The ten largest clones take up approximately 0.5% of the sample.

Rearrangement joined TRBV12-3 or TRBV12-4 to TRBJ2-4, with TRBD1 identical over 7 junction bases. Sequencing was performed on peripheral blood. The clonotype was recovered from a man aged 60 to 75 with COVID-19, enrolled during active disease. The nucleotide sequence is TGTGCCAGCAGTTTCGTCCGGACAGGTATTCAGTACTTC. This translates into CASSFVRTGIQYF.